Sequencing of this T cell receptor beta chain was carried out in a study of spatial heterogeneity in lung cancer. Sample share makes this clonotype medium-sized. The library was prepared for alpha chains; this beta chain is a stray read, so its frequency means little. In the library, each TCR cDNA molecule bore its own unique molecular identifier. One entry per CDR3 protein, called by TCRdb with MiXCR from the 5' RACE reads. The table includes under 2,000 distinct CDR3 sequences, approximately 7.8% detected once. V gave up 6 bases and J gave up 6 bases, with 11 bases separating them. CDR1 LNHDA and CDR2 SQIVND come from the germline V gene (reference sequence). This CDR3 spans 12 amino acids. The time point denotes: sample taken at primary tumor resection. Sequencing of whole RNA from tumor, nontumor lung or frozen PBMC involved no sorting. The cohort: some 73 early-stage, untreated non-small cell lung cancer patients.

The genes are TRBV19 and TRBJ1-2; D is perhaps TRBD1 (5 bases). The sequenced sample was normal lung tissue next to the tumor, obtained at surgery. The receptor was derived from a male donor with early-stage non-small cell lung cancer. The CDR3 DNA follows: TGTGCCAGTAGACACTTACAGGATGGCTACACCTTC. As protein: CASRHLQDGYTF.